The 7 T cell receptor beta chains reported below all come from one sample, sequenced in a study of glioma-infiltrating T cells after dendritic cell vaccination. Clones were read by immunoSEQ multiplex PCR, and TCRdb kept only the in-frame ones, dropping some. The sample includes approximately 64,000 clones, approximately 78% of them seen just once. This specimen was blood, taken before dendritic cell vaccination. Receptor source: a human donor with glioblastoma.

The V and J genes are TRBV7-9 and TRBJ1-2; TRBD1 aligns across 7 bases. V gave up 6 bases and J gave up 5 bases; unmatched junction bases: 6. CDR1 is SEHNR and CDR2 is FQNEAQ in the germline V gene (reference sequence). The CDR3 consists of 13 residues. For the CDR3, the DNA is TGTGCCAGCAGGAGACAGGGATCTTATGGCTACACCTTC. Translated: CASRRQGSYGYTF.

This rearrangement joins TRBV28 to TRBJ2-7; 9 positions agree with TRBD2. The V gene end was trimmed by 5 bases and the J gene end by 0 bases; junction bases not matched to a gene: 8. CDR3 length: 16 residues. The germline V gene has CDR1 MDHEN and CDR2 SYDVKM. The CDR3 here is CASSAGGGESSYEQYF. In DNA, the CDR3 is TGTGCCAGCAGTGCGGGGGGGGGAGAGTCCTCCTACGAGCAGTACTTC.

The chain employs TRBV5-1 and TRBJ2-3; the match to TRBD1 covers 7 bases. This CDR3 has 16 amino acids. V trimming: 2 bases; J trimming: 2 bases; junction bases outside the gene matches: 8. Germline CDR1 and CDR2: SGHRS and YFSETQ. DNA of the CDR3: TGCGCCAGCAGCTTACCCATGACAGGGCCCACAGATACGCAGTATTTT. It yields the protein CASSLPMTGPTDTQYF.

CDR3 in DNA: TGTGCCAGTGGAATTACAGGGTGGTCTAATGAAAAACTGTTTTTT. It codes for CASGITGWSNEKLFF. V usage is TRBV19 and J usage is TRBJ1-4; a weak D match, TRBD1 (6 bases). CDR1 and CDR2 (germline): LNHDA, SQIVND (reference sequence). The germline V and J ends were trimmed by 8 bases and 3 bases, with 16 bases remaining between them. The CDR3 runs to 15 residues.

The rearrangement uses TRBV5-1 and TRBJ2-1, with D maybe TRBD2 (5 bases). This CDR3 spans 15 amino acids. The ends were cut back, 4 bases at V and 7 bases at J, with 18 bases in the middle. Germline lookup yields CDR1 SGHRS and CDR2 YFSETQ. CDR3 nucleotide sequence: TGCGCCAGCAGCCCCGAGTGGGGTTCGGGAAATGAGCAGTTCTTC. It encodes CASSPEWGSGNEQFF.

The CDR3 region is CAGSHREGNTIYF. DNA of the CDR3: TGTGCCGGTTCCCACAGGGAAGGAAACACCATATATTTT. The chain links TRBV6-1 to TRBJ1-3; tentatively, D is TRBD1 (6 bases). Germline V CDR1 and CDR2: MNHNS, SASEGT. Between the trimmed V and J ends, which lost 11 bases and 4 bases, there was a span of 15 bases. The CDR3 contains 13 residues.

The rearrangement joins TRBV28 to TRBJ1-2; TRBD1 aligns across 7 bases. Trimming at V came to 6 bases and at J to 3 bases, leaving 4 bases not matched to a gene. Germline-derived CDR1 and CDR2 are MDHEN and SYDVKM. There are 13 residues in the CDR3. Written as DNA, the CDR3 is TGTGCCAGCAGCCGAGGACAGGACTATGGCTACACCTTC. Its translation is CASSRGQDYGYTF.